This T cell receptor (beta chain) stems from a study of molecular identifiers for immune sequencing clone quantification. This clonotype was observed at least ten times. What it recognizes is unknown. TCRdb reprocessed the PCR reads with MiXCR, giving one entry per CDR3 protein. The profile shows around 480,000 distinct CDR3 sequences, about 26% of them singletons. Isolation of naive CD8 T cells was achieved by sorting on a CD8+CD4-CCR7+CD45RA+ phenotype. Trimming removed 2 bases at V and 1 base at J, with 18 bases between. This CDR3 comprises 16 residues. Germline V gene lookup returns CDR1 GTSNPN and CDR2 SVGIG (reference sequence). Whole-study findings and limits: Detecting spiked Jurkat TCR RNA from one cell among roughly 1 million naive cells was reportedly possible.

The V call is TRBV30, the J call TRBJ2-7, with no clear D. Input material: naive CD8+ T cells from blood, with Jurkat cell RNA spiked in. Subset defined: FACS-sorted CD8+CD4-CCR7+CD45RA+ naive T cells. This TCR derives from a human donor in good health. Some libraries in this study had Jurkat cell RNA spiked in. The CDR3 sequence: CAWSPPGLGKSYEQYF. The DNA for the CDR3 is TGTGCCTGGAGTCCTCCGGGCCTGGGAAAGTCCTACGAGCAGTACTTC.